A single sample gave rise to the 29 T cell receptor beta chains below, sequenced in a study of shared clonotypes between healthy human individuals. Produced via immunoSEQ multiplex PCR; TCRdb's table is partial and in-frame only. The sample carries 1.5 million to 1.9 million clones, approximately 98% recorded once. Sequenced sample: naive CD4+ T cells sorted from blood. Subset given: CD45RA+ positively selected. Source of these receptors: a young man in good health.

V gene TRBV5-1 combines with J gene TRBJ1-4, with TRBD1 matching 7 bases. This CDR3 has 14 residues. After removal of 3 bases from V and 3 bases from J, the junction contained 2 bases not matched to a gene. Germline CDR1 reads SGHRS; CDR2 reads YFSETQ. The CDR3 protein is CASSSGQPNEKLFF. The CDR3 DNA sequence: TGCGCCAGCAGCTCGGGACAGCCTAATGAAAAACTGTTTTTT. The variable domain in full, completed from reference TRBV5-1 and TRBJ1-4, reads KAGVTQTPRYLIKTRGQQVTLSCSPISGHRSVSWYQQTPGQGLQFLFEYFSETQRNKGNFPGRFSGRQFSNSRSEMNVSTLELGDSALYLCASSSGQPNEKLFFGSGTQLSVL.

This chain links TRBV7-2 with TRBJ2-5; D may be TRBD2 (6 bases). Germline CDR1 is SGHTA and CDR2 is FQGNSA. The CDR3 has 16 residues. The V gene lost 3 bases and the J gene lost 7 bases, with 21 bases spanning the gap. Here the CDR3 reads CASSFDGRDRWWTQYF. The CDR3 DNA sequence: TGTGCCAGCAGCTTCGATGGGCGGGACCGCTGGTGGACCCAGTACTTC.

This CDR3 reads CSVGAGGSDTQYF. Here the CDR3 DNA reads TGCAGCGTTGGGGCAGGGGGCTCAGATACGCAGTATTTT. This chain connects TRBV29-1 to TRBJ2-3; TRBD1 agrees at 8 bases. Germline CDR1 is SQVTM and CDR2 is ANQGSEA. V lost 4 bases to trimming and J lost 4 bases; unmatched junction nucleotides: 4. CDR3 length equals 13 residues.

The chain employs TRBV5-4 and TRBJ2-5, with 16 bases fitting TRBD2. The CDR3 spans 16 residues. J gave up 5 bases and V 4 bases, and 5 bases lay outside the gene matches. Germline CDR1 is SGHNT and CDR2 is YYREEE (reference sequence). The CDR3: CASSVGLAGGPETQYF. The CDR3 coding sequence is TGTGCCAGCAGCGTGGGACTAGCGGGAGGGCCCGAGACCCAGTACTTC.

The chain combines TRBV7-2 with TRBJ2-1; a possible D gene is TRBD1 (5 bases). The length of the CDR3 is 17 residues. Germline values: CDR1 SGHTA, CDR2 FQGNSA. V lost 5 bases, J lost 9 bases, and 26 bases lay in between. The CDR3 region is CASSGNPLSRIRGEQFF. CDR3 nucleotides: TGTGCCAGCAGCGGCAATCCGCTGTCTAGGATTAGGGGTGAGCAGTTCTTC.

The J gene is TRBJ2-4, the V gene TRBV9, with D perhaps matching TRBD1 (5 bases). Germline CDR1 and CDR2: SGDLS and YYNGEE. Trimming pared 1 base from V and 8 bases from J, leaving 13 bases between. This CDR3 is built from 14 residues. The CDR3 here is CASSVFPTGDIQYF. DNA of the CDR3: TGTGCCAGCAGCGTATTTCCCACAGGAGACATTCAGTACTTC.

This clone was recorded once. The chain is built from TRBV7-9 and TRBJ2-5; D is tentatively TRBD1 or TRBD2 (5 bases each). Germline assignment: CDR1 SEHNR and CDR2 FQNEAQ (reference sequence). The V end lost 2 bases, the J end lost 5 bases, and 15 bases lay between the germline ends. The CDR3 length is 15 residues. The CDR3 loop is CASSLPGPYRETQYF. The CDR3 DNA follows: TGTGCCAGCAGCTTACCGGGACCATACCGGGAGACCCAGTACTTC.

The CDR3 reads CASSVGSSGARYEQYF. CDR3 bases: TGTGCCAGCAGCGTAGGGTCGTCAGGGGCCCGCTACGAGCAGTACTTC. J is TRBJ2-7 and V is TRBV9, with D tentatively TRBD1 (6 bases). Trimming removed 0 bases at V and 3 bases at J, with 16 bases between. Germline V CDR1 and CDR2: SGDLS, YYNGEE. The CDR3 sequence is 16 residues long.

This chain connects TRBV5-4 to TRBJ2-7; 7 bases align to TRBD1. With 4 bases clipped from V and 2 bases from J, the junction kept 6 bases outside the gene matches. Per the germline V gene, CDR1 is SGHNT and CDR2 is YYREEE (reference sequence). This CDR3 has 14 amino acids. The CDR3: CASSRRGGAYEQYF. As DNA, the CDR3 is TGTGCCAGCAGCCGGCGAGGGGGCGCCTACGAGCAGTACTTC.

The chain employs TRBV28 and TRBJ1-2, with D unclear. V was cut by 6 bases and J by 4 bases, with 30 bases left in between. Germline CDR1 is MDHEN and CDR2 is SYDVKM. CDR3 length: 19 amino acids. Here the CDR3 reads CASSFLVFGRKLRVYGYTF. CDR3 nucleotide sequence: TGTGCCAGCAGCTTTTTAGTTTTTGGGCGCAAGTTGCGGGTCTATGGCTACACCTTC.

The J gene is TRBJ2-5, the V gene TRBV5-1; 7 bases map to TRBD1. The length of the CDR3 is 16 residues. After removal of 0 bases from V and 6 bases from J, the junction contained 11 bases not matched to a gene. Germline values: CDR1 SGHRS, CDR2 YFSETQ. CDR3 nucleotide sequence: TGCGCCAGCAGCTTGGCCGAGCCAGGGGGTCTCAAGACCCAGTACTTC. Translation gives CASSLAEPGGLKTQYF.

The chain links TRBV5-1 to TRBJ1-2; D remains unclear. The CDR3 covers 15 residues. V was pared by 4 bases and J by 5 bases, with 18 bases between. Germline V lookup: CDR1 SGHRS, CDR2 YFSETQ. The CDR3 DNA is TGCGCCAGCAGCGTCTGGACGGAACCGCCTTATGGCTACACCTTC. It translates to CASSVWTEPPYGYTF.

This clone was counted once. The rearrangement joins TRBV2 to TRBJ2-7; perhaps TRBD2 as D (6 bases). Looked up from germline, CDR1 is SNHLY and CDR2 is FYNNEI. V was trimmed by 11 bases and J by 0 bases, leaving 11 bases between them. The CDR3 spans 12 residues. This chain's CDR3 is CALGGDSYEQYF. CDR3 coding DNA: TGTGCCCTCGGAGGGGACTCCTACGAGCAGTACTTC.

This chain uses TRBV6-5 with TRBJ1-5; D ambiguous. The CDR3 consists of 11 residues. Germline lookup yields CDR1 MNHEY and CDR2 SVGAGI. Trimming took off 4 bases at V and 8 bases at J, with 6 bases between the two ends. The CDR3 protein is CASSSDEPQHF. CDR3 sequence (DNA): TGTGCCAGCAGTTCGGATGAGCCCCAGCATTTT.

This rearrangement joins TRBV7-9 to TRBJ1-4; TRBD1 agrees at 10 bases. CDR1 is SEHNR, CDR2 FQNEAQ, per germline (reference sequence). V lost 5 bases, J lost 7 bases, and 7 bases stayed unmatched. The CDR3 covers 15 residues. CDR3 bases: TGTGCCAGCAGCACCGACAGGGGGCTTAGTGAAAAACTGTTTTTT. Translated: CASSTDRGLSEKLFF.

V usage is TRBV7-8 and J usage is TRBJ2-7; weak D call: TRBD1 (5 bases). CDR3 size: 15 residues. Trimming removed 5 bases at V and 0 bases at J, with 14 bases between. The germline CDR1 and CDR2 sequences are SGHVS and FQNEAQ. The CDR3: CASSLETALSYEQYF. DNA of the CDR3: TGTGCCAGCAGCCTGGAGACAGCCCTCTCCTACGAGCAGTACTTC. Full variable domain (rest looked up from reference TRBV7-8 and TRBJ2-7): GAGVSQSPRYKVAKRGQDVALRCDPISGHVSLFWYQQALGQGPEFLTYFQNEAQLDKSGLPSDRFFAERPEGSVSTLKIQRTQQEDSAVYLCASSLETALSYEQYFGPGTRLTVT.

The chain links TRBV9 to TRBJ2-7; D unresolved. This CDR3 region has 16 residues. The V end was cut by 4 bases, the J end by 5 bases, with 22 bases between. Germline CDR1 SGDLS, CDR2 YYNGEE. The CDR3 region is CASSPYLTPRAHEQYF. CDR3 bases: TGTGCCAGCAGCCCCTACCTTACCCCTCGAGCCCACGAGCAGTACTTC.

The rearrangement joins TRBV19 to TRBJ2-2, with 11 nucleotides matching TRBD2. Germline V gene lookup returns CDR1 LNHDA and CDR2 SQIVND (reference sequence). V dropped 4 bases and J dropped 4; count of bases not matched to a gene: 8. The CDR3 has 17 residues. The CDR3 DNA follows: TGTGCCAGTAGTAAACTAGCGGGAGTCGGTCGCACCGGGGAGCTGTTTTTT. This gives the protein CASSKLAGVGRTGELFF.

The genes are TRBV29-1 and TRBJ2-1; 9 positions match TRBD1. Trimming cost V 7 bases and J 15 bases; bases outside gene matches: 10. Germline V CDR1 and CDR2: SQVTM, ANQGSEA. The CDR3 is made up of 11 amino acids. The CDR3 coding sequence is TGCAGCGGCCTACAGGGGGCACATCTGTTCTTC. The encoded protein is CSGLQGAHLFF.

V is TRBV2 and J is TRBJ2-6; 10 bases line up with TRBD1. Germline CDR1 reads SNHLY; CDR2 reads FYNNEI. Trimming cost V 6 bases and J 14 bases; bases outside gene matches: 19. The CDR3 is made up of 17 amino acids. CDR3 sequence: CASSADRGGGRLFFLTF. DNA of the CDR3: TGTGCCAGCAGCGCGGACAGGGGGGGCGGACGTTTATTTTTCCTGACTTTC.

This clone was seen a single time. The gene calls are TRBV18 and TRBJ2-3, with no clear D. The V and J ends lost 5 bases and 1 base respectively, with 16 bases between them. This CDR3 is 16 amino acids long. Germline assignment: CDR1 KGHSH and CDR2 LQKENI. The CDR3 region is CASSTNPGYGTDTQYF. The CDR3 DNA reads TGTGCCAGCTCAACGAACCCCGGTTACGGCACAGATACGCAGTATTTT. The full variable domain, in which reference TRBV18 and TRBJ2-3 provide the parts outside the CDR3, is NAGVMQNPRHLVRRRGQEARLRCSPMKGHSHVYWYRQLPEEGLKFMVYLQKENIIDESGMPKERFSAEFPKEGPSILRIQQVVRGDSAAYFCASSTNPGYGTDTQYFGPGTRLTVL.

Regarding this clone: A junction boundary mismatches the germline segment, possibly from a read error. The chain links TRBV19 to TRBJ2-5, with D possibly TRBD1 on 5 matching bases. The germline gives CDR1 LNHDA, CDR2 SQIVND (reference sequence). The CDR3 covers 13 residues. The DNA for the CDR3 is TGTGCCAGTAGTATGCAGGGCCAAGGGACCCAGTACTTC. Residues: CASSMQGQGTQYF.

This clone appeared once. Distinct nucleotide sequences in the sample also encode this CDR3. This chain joins TRBV27 and TRBJ2-7; 10 nucleotides align to TRBD2. This CDR3 is built from 14 residues. Germline trimming cut 5 bases from V and 3 bases from J; bases unmatched to any gene: 4. Per the germline V gene, CDR1 is MNHEY and CDR2 is SMNVEV (reference sequence). The CDR3: CASSRTSGIYEQYF. The CDR3 bases are TGTGCCAGCAGTCGGACTAGCGGAATCTACGAGCAGTACTTC.

J is TRBJ2-7 and V is TRBV5-1; 7 nucleotides agree with TRBD1. Looked up from germline, CDR1 is SGHRS and CDR2 is YFSETQ. CDR3 length: 16 residues. J lost 3 bases, V lost 0 bases, and 9 bases had no gene match. Here the CDR3 reads CASSLAWDSDNYEQYF. DNA for the CDR3: TGCGCCAGCAGCTTGGCCTGGGACAGCGATAACTACGAGCAGTACTTC.

The chain uses TRBV27 and TRBJ2-3; D ambiguous. The CDR3 covers 14 residues. Germline values: CDR1 MNHEY, CDR2 SMNVEV (reference sequence). The germline V and J ends were trimmed by 5 bases and 2 bases, with 11 bases remaining between them. Here the CDR3 DNA reads TGTGCCAGCAGTCTTCTTAGAAACACAGATACGCAGTATTTT. Translating it yields CASSLLRNTDTQYF.

This clone was counted once. CDR3 DNA: TGTGCCAGCAGCTTGGCCCTTTTAGGACAGACCACCGGGGAGCTGTTTTTT. It is translated as CASSLALLGQTTGELFF. The V gene is TRBV5-5, the J gene TRBJ2-2; tentative D call: TRBD1 (6 bases). Trimming cost V 0 bases and J 4 bases, with 16 bases left between them. The germline gives CDR1 SGHKS, CDR2 YYEKEE (reference sequence). The CDR3 runs to 17 residues.

The rearrangement links TRBV5-1 to TRBJ1-5; D is unclear. The CDR3 runs to 18 residues. Germline V gene data show CDR1 as SGHRS and CDR2 as YFSETQ. The V gene lost 5 bases and the J gene lost 0 bases, with 21 bases spanning the gap. The CDR3 DNA reads as TGCGCCAGCAGTAATCCCCCCTGTGTGGGTTATAGCAATCAGCCCCAGCATTTT. Its protein is CASSNPPCVGYSNQPQHF.

The gene calls are TRBV5-4 and TRBJ2-5, with D possibly matching TRBD2 (5 bases). Germline V gene sequence: CDR1 SGHNT, CDR2 YYREEE (reference sequence). The CDR3 length is 19 residues. Trimming removed 1 base at V and 2 bases at J, with 24 bases between. CDR3 nucleotides: TGTGCCAGCAGCTTGTACCCTCGGCGACTTCTCACGGGACAAGAGACCCAGTACTTC. It is translated as CASSLYPRRLLTGQETQYF.

This chain links TRBV18 with TRBJ2-7; 8 bases agree with TRBD1. This CDR3 is 15 amino acids long. V lost 3 bases to trimming and J lost 6 bases; unmatched junction nucleotides: 10. Germline CDR1 KGHSH, CDR2 LQKENI. CDR3 loop: CASSPSTGGDPEQYF. Written as DNA, the CDR3 is TGTGCCAGCTCACCCTCTACAGGGGGTGACCCCGAGCAGTACTTC.